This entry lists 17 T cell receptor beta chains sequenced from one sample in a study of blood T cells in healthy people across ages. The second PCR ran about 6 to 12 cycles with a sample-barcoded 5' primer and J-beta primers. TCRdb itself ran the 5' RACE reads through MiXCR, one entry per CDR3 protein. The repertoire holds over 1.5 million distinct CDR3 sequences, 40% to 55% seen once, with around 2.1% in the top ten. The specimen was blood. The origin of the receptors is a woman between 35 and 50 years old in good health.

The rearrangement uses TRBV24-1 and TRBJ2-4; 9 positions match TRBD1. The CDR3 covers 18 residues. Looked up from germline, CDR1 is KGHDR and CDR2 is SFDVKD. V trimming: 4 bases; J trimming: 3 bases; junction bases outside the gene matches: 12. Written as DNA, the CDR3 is TGTGCCACCAGTGACCCATCCCGGACGACAGGGGGCAAAAACATTCAGTACTTC. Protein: CATSDPSRTTGGKNIQYF.

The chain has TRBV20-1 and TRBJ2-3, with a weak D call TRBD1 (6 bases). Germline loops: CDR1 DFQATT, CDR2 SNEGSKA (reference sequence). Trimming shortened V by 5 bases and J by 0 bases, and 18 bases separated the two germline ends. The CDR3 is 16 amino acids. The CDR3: CSALKRTASSTDTQYF. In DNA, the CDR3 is TGCAGTGCTCTAAAACGGACAGCAAGTAGCACAGATACGCAGTATTTT.

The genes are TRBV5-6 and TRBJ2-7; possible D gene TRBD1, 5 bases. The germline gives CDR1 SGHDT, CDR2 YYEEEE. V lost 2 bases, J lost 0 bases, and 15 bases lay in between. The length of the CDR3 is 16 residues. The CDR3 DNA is TGTGCCAGCAGCTTAAATCACAGGATGAGCTCCTACGAGCAGTACTTC. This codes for CASSLNHRMSSYEQYF.

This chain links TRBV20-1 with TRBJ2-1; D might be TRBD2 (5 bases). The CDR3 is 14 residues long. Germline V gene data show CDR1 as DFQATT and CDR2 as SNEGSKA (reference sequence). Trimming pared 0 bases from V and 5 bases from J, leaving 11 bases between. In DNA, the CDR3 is TGCAGTGCTAGAGACCGGACTTCCAACAATGAGCAGTTCTTC. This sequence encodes CSARDRTSNNEQFF.

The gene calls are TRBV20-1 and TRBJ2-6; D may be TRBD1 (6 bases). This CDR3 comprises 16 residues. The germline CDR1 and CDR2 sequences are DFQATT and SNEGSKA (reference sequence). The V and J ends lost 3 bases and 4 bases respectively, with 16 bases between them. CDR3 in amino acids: CSARSRGLEGANVLTF. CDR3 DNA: TGCAGTGCTAGGTCCAGGGGCCTGGAGGGGGCCAACGTCCTGACTTTC.

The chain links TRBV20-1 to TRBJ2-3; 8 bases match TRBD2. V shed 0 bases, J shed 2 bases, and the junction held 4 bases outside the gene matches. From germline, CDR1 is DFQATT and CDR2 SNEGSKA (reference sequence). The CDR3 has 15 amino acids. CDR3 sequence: CSARDFGLATDTQYF. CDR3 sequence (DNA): TGCAGTGCTAGAGACTTTGGACTAGCCACAGATACGCAGTATTTT.

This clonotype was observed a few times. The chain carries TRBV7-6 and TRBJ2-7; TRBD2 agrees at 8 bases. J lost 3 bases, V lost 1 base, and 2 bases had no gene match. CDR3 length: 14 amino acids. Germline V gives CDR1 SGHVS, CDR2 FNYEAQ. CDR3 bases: TGTGCCAGCAGCTTAGGAGCGGGGGACTACGAGCAGTACTTC. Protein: CASSLGAGDYEQYF.

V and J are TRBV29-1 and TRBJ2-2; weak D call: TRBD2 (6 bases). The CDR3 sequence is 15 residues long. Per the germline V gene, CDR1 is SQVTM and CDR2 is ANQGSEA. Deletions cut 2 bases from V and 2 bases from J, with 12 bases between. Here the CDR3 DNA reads TGCAGCGTTGAATTTGCGGGGCAAAACACCGGGGAGCTGTTTTTT. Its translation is CSVEFAGQNTGELFF.

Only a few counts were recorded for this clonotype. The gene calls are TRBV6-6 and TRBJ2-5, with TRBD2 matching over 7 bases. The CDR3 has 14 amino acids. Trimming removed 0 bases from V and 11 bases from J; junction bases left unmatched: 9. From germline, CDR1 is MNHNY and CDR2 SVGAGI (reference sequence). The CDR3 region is CASSYSRGGVEQYF. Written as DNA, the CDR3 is TGTGCCAGCAGTTACTCGAGGGGAGGGGTTGAGCAGTACTTC.

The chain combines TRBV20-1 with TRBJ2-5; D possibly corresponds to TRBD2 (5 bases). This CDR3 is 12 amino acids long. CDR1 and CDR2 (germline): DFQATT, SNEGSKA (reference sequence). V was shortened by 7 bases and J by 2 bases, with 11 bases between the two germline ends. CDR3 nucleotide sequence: TGCAGTGTTGACTACCTACAAGAGACCCAGTACTTC. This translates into CSVDYLQETQYF.

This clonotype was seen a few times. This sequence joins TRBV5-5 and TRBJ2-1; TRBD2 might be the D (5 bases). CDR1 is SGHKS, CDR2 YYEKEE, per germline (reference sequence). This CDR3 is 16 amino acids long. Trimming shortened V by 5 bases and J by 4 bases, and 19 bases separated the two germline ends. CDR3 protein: CASSFTVGLAYNEQFF. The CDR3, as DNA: TGTGCCAGCAGTTTTACCGTTGGGCTAGCTTACAATGAGCAGTTCTTC.

Here the CDR3 DNA reads TGCAGTGCTAGTTGGGGGGACAACGGTCTGGCCTTCTCCTACGAGCAGTACTTC. Residues: CSASWGDNGLAFSYEQYF. The J gene is TRBJ2-7, the V gene TRBV20-1, with D perhaps being TRBD1 or TRBD2 (6 bases each). The V end lost 3 bases, the J end lost 0 bases, and 24 bases lay between the germline ends. The CDR3 consists of 18 residues. CDR1 and CDR2 from the germline V gene are DFQATT and SNEGSKA (reference sequence).

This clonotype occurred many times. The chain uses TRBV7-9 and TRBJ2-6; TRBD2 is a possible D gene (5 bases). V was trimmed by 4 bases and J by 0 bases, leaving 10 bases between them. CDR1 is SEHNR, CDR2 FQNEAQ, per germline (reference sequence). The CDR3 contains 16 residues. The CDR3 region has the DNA TGTGCCAGCAGCTCTTCGCGGGTCTCTGGGGCCAACGTCCTGACTTTC. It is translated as CASSSSRVSGANVLTF. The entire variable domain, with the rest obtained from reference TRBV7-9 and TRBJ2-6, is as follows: DTGVSQNPRHKITKRGQNVTFRCDPISEHNRLYWYRQTLGQGPEFLTYFQNEAQLEKSRLLSDRFSAERPKGSFSTLEIQRTEQGDSAMYLCASSSSRVSGANVLTFGAGSRLTVL.

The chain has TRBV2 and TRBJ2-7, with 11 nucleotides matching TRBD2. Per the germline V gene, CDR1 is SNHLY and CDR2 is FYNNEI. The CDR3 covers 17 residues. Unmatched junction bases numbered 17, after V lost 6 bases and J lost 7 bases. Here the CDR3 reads CASSDIGTSGGADEQYF. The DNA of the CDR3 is TGTGCCAGCAGCGATATAGGGACTAGCGGAGGGGCGGATGAGCAGTACTTC.

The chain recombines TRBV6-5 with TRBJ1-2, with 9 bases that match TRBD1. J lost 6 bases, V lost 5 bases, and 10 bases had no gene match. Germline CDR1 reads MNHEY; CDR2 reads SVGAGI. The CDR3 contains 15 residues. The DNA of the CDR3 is TGTGCCAGCAGTAAGGGGACAGGGATTTCTAATGGCTACACCTTC. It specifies CASSKGTGISNGYTF.

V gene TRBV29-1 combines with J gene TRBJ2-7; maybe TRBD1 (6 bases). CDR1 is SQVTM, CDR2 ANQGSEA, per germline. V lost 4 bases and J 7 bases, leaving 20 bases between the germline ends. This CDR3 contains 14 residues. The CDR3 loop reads CSVVALGAYNEQYF. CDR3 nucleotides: TGCAGCGTTGTTGCCCTGGGGGCCTACAATGAGCAGTACTTC.

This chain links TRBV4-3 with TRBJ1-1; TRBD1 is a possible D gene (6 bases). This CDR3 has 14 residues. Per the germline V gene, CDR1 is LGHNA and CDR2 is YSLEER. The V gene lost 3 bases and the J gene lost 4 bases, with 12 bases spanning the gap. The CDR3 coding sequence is TGCGCCAGCAGCCAGCAACTAGGGGGCACTGAAGCTTTCTTT. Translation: CASSQQLGGTEAFF.